These 18 T cell receptor beta chains share one sample of origin, sequenced in a study of tumor-infiltrating lymphocytes in primary liver carcinoma. Unsorted whole blood yielded blood RNA, and germline DNA was extracted as well. A primer matching the constant region was used to make TCR beta cDNA from 500 to 650 ng of total RNA. Slightly modified ARM-PCR, run as three nested multiplex PCR rounds, produced the TCR beta libraries. Use of TRBV1-TRBV30 forward primers with a C-beta reverse primer characterized the first two PCR rounds, which lasted approximately 11 cycles each. TCRdb analysed the multiplex PCR reads with MiXCR anew, one entry per CDR3 protein. The sample consists of fewer than 350,000 distinct CDR3 sequences, 55% to 65% of them appearing once. Sample: peripheral blood. Every receptor here comes from a middle-aged man with primary liver carcinoma and hepatitis B virus infection.

In its sample, this clonotype was seen many times. The genes are TRBV12-3 or TRBV12-4 and TRBJ2-6; D gene ambiguous. Trimming shortened V by 5 bases and J by 4 bases, and 9 bases separated the two germline ends. This CDR3 contains 14 residues. The chain's CDR3 is CASSQFTGANVLTF. CDR3 nucleotides: TGTGCCAGCAGTCAGTTTACGGGGGCCAACGTCCTGACTTTC.

Points on this clonotype: A junction end diverges from the germline sequence, so it may reflect a read error. The chain carries TRBV6-2 or TRBV6-3 and TRBJ2-1; no clear D. The CDR3 runs 12 residues. Germline V CDR1 and CDR2: MNHEY, SVGEGT. CDR3 sequence: CVSSYPWNEQFF. The CDR3 region has the DNA TGTGTCAGCAGTTATCCCTGGAATGAGCAGTTCTTC.

With respect to this clonotype: A clone one base away is much larger, so this may be a read error. This chain links TRBV6-2 or TRBV6-3 with TRBJ2-1, with D unresolved. Germline V gene lookup returns CDR1 MNHEY and CDR2 SVGEGT. The CDR3 is 14 amino acids. The CDR3 region is CVSTERRAHNEQFF. CDR3 sequence (DNA): TGTGTCAGCACCGAGCGAAGGGCCCACAATGAGCAGTTCTTC.

The sample holds many counts of this clonotype. This chain uses TRBV12-3 or TRBV12-4 with TRBJ2-7, with D perhaps matching TRBD2 (5 bases). The CDR3 is 12 amino acids. Trimming took 5 bases from V and 1 from J, leaving 6 bases between them. CDR3 bases: TGTGCCAGCAGTGGCGGGTCCTACGAGCAGTACTTC. This translates into CASSGGSYEQYF.

Notes on this clonotype: At one end, the junction sequence differs from germline, possibly due to a read error. The chain carries TRBV11-1 and TRBJ2-3; possibly TRBD2 for D (6 bases). Germline CDR1 reads SGHAT; CDR2 reads FQDESV (reference sequence). CDR3 length equals 16 residues. The CDR3 sequence: CPSSLHSGRRADTQYF. The CDR3 DNA reads TGTCCCAGTAGCTTACATAGCGGAAGGAGGGCAGATACGCAGTATTTT.

This clonotype was seen ten or more times. V is TRBV11-2 and J is TRBJ2-2; weak D call: TRBD1 (5 bases). The length of the CDR3 is 14 residues. CDR1 is SGHAT and CDR2 is FQNNGV in the germline V gene. V was shortened by 1 base and J by 8 bases, with 11 bases between the two germline ends. The CDR3 coding sequence is TGTGCCAGCAGCTTAGTCCAGGGCTGGGGGGAGCTGTTTTTT. Protein product: CASSLVQGWGELFF.

In DNA, the CDR3 is TGTGCCTGGAGGAGGGACAGTTCCAACTATGGCTACACCTTC. It specifies CAWRRDSSNYGYTF. The chain is built from TRBV30 and TRBJ1-2; 7 nucleotides agree with TRBD1. Germline CDR1 GTSNPN, CDR2 SVGIG (reference sequence). With 3 bases clipped from V and 2 bases from J, the junction kept 6 bases outside the gene matches. This CDR3 is 14 amino acids long.

This clonotype was detected once. Mismatch with germline at one junction end may stem from a read error. The chain is built from TRBV4-2 and TRBJ1-2; TRBD1 aligns across 7 bases. CDR1 is LGHNA and CDR2 is YNFKEQ in the germline V gene. The CDR3 is 15 residues long. As DNA, the CDR3 is TGTGCCAGCAGCTCATACAGGGGACCCGGCTATGGCTACAGCTTC. Its translation is CASSSYRGPGYGYSF.

A remark on this clonotype: A read error may account for a junction end that differs from germline. The chain links TRBV4-3 to TRBJ2-7, with D unresolved. Per the germline V gene, CDR1 is LGHNA and CDR2 is YSLEER. The CDR3 is 14 amino acids. The CDR3 spells CASSQEADTYERYF. The DNA of the CDR3 is TGCGCCAGCAGCCAAGAGGCAGACACCTATGAGCGGTACTTC.

As for this clonotype: Likely a read error: the CDR3 ends without its conserved phenylalanine or tryptophan. The rearrangement joins TRBV4-1 to TRBJ2-7, with 7 bases identical to TRBD2. Per the germline V gene, CDR1 is MGHRA and CDR2 is YSYEKL. The CDR3 extends over 16 amino acids. The ends lost 0 bases at V and 0 bases at J; junction bases unmatched: 5. In DNA, the CDR3 is TGCGCCAGCAGCCAAGAGGGGGGGTCAGGCTCCTACGAGCAGTACATC. Protein product: CASSQEGGSGSYEQYI.

This clonotype was picked up a small number of times. Since a much larger clone is just one base distant, this may be a read error. The genes are TRBV6-5 and TRBJ2-7; 9 nucleotides line up with TRBD1. Trimming cost V 2 bases and J 9 bases; bases outside gene matches: 5. This CDR3 spans 13 amino acids. The germline V gene encodes CDR1 MNHEY and CDR2 SVGAGI. The DNA of the CDR3 is TGTGCCAGCAGTTACCTTACAGGGGGCGGGCAGTACTTC. As protein: CASSYLTGGGQYF.

This clonotype appeared many times. The rearrangement links TRBV6-1 to TRBJ2-7; D possibly corresponds to TRBD2 (6 bases). The CDR3 runs 16 residues. Germline CDR1 is MNHNS and CDR2 is SASEGT. Trimming took off 2 bases at V and 4 bases at J, with 18 bases between the two ends. CDR3: CASSERLGTEGYEQYF. The CDR3, as DNA: TGTGCCAGCAGTGAAAGGTTGGGGACGGAGGGGTACGAGCAGTACTTC.

This clonotype was detected many times. The J gene is TRBJ2-4, the V gene TRBV6-1; 8 positions agree with TRBD1. V trimming: 4 bases; J trimming: 3 bases; junction bases outside the gene matches: 8. The germline V gene encodes CDR1 MNHNS and CDR2 SASEGT. This CDR3 spans 16 amino acids. The CDR3 region has the DNA TGTGCCAGCAGTGCCACAGGGGGGTTCGGCAAAAACATTCAGTACTTC. Translation: CASSATGGFGKNIQYF.

For this clonotype: No conserved phenylalanine or tryptophan is present at the end of the CDR3, so a read error is the likely explanation. The V call is TRBV28, the J call TRBJ1-6; unclear D gene. The germline gives CDR1 MDHEN, CDR2 SYDVKM. The length of the CDR3 is 13 residues. CDR3 residues: CACSPSQDSPLHS. CDR3 DNA sequence: TGTGCCTGCAGTCCCTCTCAGGATTCACCCCTCCACTCT.

V and J are TRBV20-1 and TRBJ1-2, with 7 bases aligning to TRBD1. Trimming cost V 2 bases and J 2 bases; bases outside gene matches: 2. The CDR3 consists of 13 residues. Germline V lookup: CDR1 DFQATT, CDR2 SNEGSKA (reference sequence). The CDR3 nucleotides are TGCAGTGCTAGACAAGGGGGCAACTATGGCTACACCTTC. This translates into CSARQGGNYGYTF.

The chain couples TRBV4-2 to TRBJ1-6; D unresolved. V lost 4 bases and J 0 bases, leaving 16 bases between the germline ends. The CDR3 sequence is 18 residues long. CDR1 LGHNA and CDR2 YNFKEQ come from the germline V gene. CDR3 in DNA: TGTGCCAGCAGCCCCGGACCACGAACCCTCTCCTATAATTCACCCCTCCACTTT. Translated: CASSPGPRTLSYNSPLHF.

The chain uses TRBV11-3 and TRBJ2-1, with D uncertain. With 6 bases removed from V and 6 bases from J, the gap between germline ends came to 15 bases. The germline CDR1 and CDR2 sequences are SGHNT and YENEEA. The CDR3 has 14 residues. The CDR3 sequence is CASSPGFESNEQFF. The DNA of the CDR3 is TGTGCCAGCAGTCCTGGGTTTGAGAGCAATGAGCAGTTCTTC.

The V call is TRBV7-9, the J call TRBJ2-5; 11 bases match TRBD2. Per the germline V gene, CDR1 is SEHNR and CDR2 is FQNEAQ (reference sequence). The CDR3 is 15 amino acids. Trimming cost V 5 bases and J 2 bases; bases outside gene matches: 4. The CDR3 DNA reads as TGTGCCAGCAGCCCAGGGACTAGCGGACAAGAGACCCAGTACTTC. As protein: CASSPGTSGQETQYF.